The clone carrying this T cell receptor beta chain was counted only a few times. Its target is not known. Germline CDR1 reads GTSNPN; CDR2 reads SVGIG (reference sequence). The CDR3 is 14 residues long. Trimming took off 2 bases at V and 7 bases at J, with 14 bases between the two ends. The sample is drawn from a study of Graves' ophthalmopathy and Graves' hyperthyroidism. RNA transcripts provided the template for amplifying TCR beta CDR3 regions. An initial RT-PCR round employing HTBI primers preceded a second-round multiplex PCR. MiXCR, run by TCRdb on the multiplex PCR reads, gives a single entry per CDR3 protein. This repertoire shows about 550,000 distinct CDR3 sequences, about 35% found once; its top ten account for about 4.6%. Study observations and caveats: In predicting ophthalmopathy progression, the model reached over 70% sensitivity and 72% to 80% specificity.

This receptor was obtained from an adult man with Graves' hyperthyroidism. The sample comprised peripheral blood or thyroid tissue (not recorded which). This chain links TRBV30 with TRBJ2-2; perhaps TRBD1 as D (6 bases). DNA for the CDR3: TGTGCCTGGAGTATACAGGGTGGAGGCGGGGAGCTGTTTTTT. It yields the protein CAWSIQGGGGELFF.